This T cell receptor beta chain was captured by sequencing in a study of identical twins. The study, taken as a whole, reports: Surplus twin overlap in beta out-of-frame sequences was less pronounced. Conclusions leaned on cross-sectional statistical analysis and did not track the same donors over time.

This clonotype was seen a few times. Its specificity is not known. Carrying unique molecular identifiers, the cDNA also gained a universal primer site through template switching. MiXCR was run by TCRdb on the 5' RACE reads, yielding one entry per CDR3 protein. The sample lists around 480,000 distinct CDR3 sequences, 14% occurring once. Germline V gene lookup returns CDR1 MNHEY and CDR2 SVGEGT. This CDR3 comprises 14 residues. V was clipped by 5 bases and J by 5 bases, with 15 bases between them. These records were also assigned to another study, of yellow fever vaccine responses in identical twins.

The source material was CD4+ T cells sorted from blood. The clonotype originates from a woman under 30 in good health. The chain recombines TRBV6-2 or TRBV6-3 with TRBJ2-5; D perhaps matches TRBD1 (6 bases). The CDR3 is CASSDRPLVETQYF. CDR3 DNA: TGTGCCAGCAGTGACAGGCCCCTGGTTGAGACCCAGTACTTC.